Listed below are T cell receptor beta chains from one sample, sequenced in a study of beta chain features in type 1 diabetes. Clones were read by immunoSEQ multiplex PCR, and TCRdb kept only the in-frame ones, dropping some. The sample consists of hundreds of thousands of clones, around 16% of them appearing once. Input material: naive CD4+ T cells from blood. The origin of the receptors is a man younger than 35 with type 1 diabetes. CDR3s include the opening cysteine and the closing phenylalanine or tryptophan. The D gene is left open where the match is weak. Rows may omit the clone size; those that give it use once, few, many or a size class.

TRBJ2-7,TRBD1,.,TRBV19,TGTGCCAGTAGCGGAACCGGGACAGGGGATAACGAGCAGTACTTC,CASSGTGTGDNEQYF
TRBJ1-1,.,.,TRBV25-1,TGTGCCCTGGCCCCGGGATTGAACACTGAAGCTTTCTTT,CALAPGLNTEAFF
TRBJ2-1,TRBD2,.,TRBV4-1,TGCGCCAGCAGCCATTACGGGAGGATTGGAGACAATGAGCAGTTCTTC,CASSHYGRIGDNEQFF
TRBJ1-5,.,.,TRBV18,TGTGCCAGCTCACCATACTCACAGGCTAGCAATCAGCCCCAGCATTTT,CASSPYSQASNQPQHF
TRBJ1-4,.,few,TRBV18,TGTGCCAGCTCACCAGTAACAGGGAGCACTAATGAAAAACTGTTTTTT,CASSPVTGSTNEKLFF
TRBJ1-5,TRBD1,.,TRBV5-4,TGTGCCAGCAGACCAGGGGGCTTGGGCAATCAGCCCCAGCATTTT,CASRPGGLGNQPQHF
TRBJ2-1,TRBD2,.,TRBV18,TGTGCCAGCTCACCACGGGAGGGAGAACCCTCCTACAATGAGCAGTTCTTC,CASSPREGEPSYNEQFF
TRBJ2-7,TRBD1,few,TRBV29-1,TGCAGCGTGGGTGGACAGGGTACCTACGAGCAGTACTTC,CSVGGQGTYEQYF
TRBJ2-1,.,.,TRBV7-2,TGTGCCAGCAGCTTATTAGGCGGGACTGAGCAGTTCTTC,CASSLLGGTEQFF
TRBJ2-1,TRBD2,few,TRBV29-1,TGCAGTTTCCTAGCGGGGTTTAATGAGCAGTTCTTC,CSFLAGFNEQFF
TRBJ2-6,TRBD2,few,TRBV9,TGTGCCAGCAGCGTAGTGGGGAGGGGCCTAAGCTCTGGGGCCAACGTCCTGACTTTC,CASSVVGRGLSSGANVLTF
TRBJ2-7,.,few,TRBV6-1,TGTGCCAGCAGTGAATACTACGAGCAGTACTTC,CASSEYYEQYF
TRBJ1-1,TRBD1,.,TRBV27,TGTGCCAGCAGTTTGGGGGACAGGCGGAACACTGAAGCTTTCTTT,CASSLGDRRNTEAFF
TRBJ1-4,.,few,TRBV11-2,TGTGCCAGCAGCTCGTGGGGGCCTAGACGTGAAAAACTGTTTTTT,CASSSWGPRREKLFF
TRBJ2-7,TRBD1,few,TRBV19,TGTGCCAGTACGGAGACAGGGAAGGACGAGCAGTACTTC,CASTETGKDEQYF
TRBJ2-1,TRBD2,.,TRBV13,TGTGCCAGCAGCTTGTTAAGTCTAGCGGGAAAATTCCCGGGCTACAATGAGCAGTTCTTC,CASSLLSLAGKFPGYNEQFF
TRBJ1-5,TRBD1,few,TRBV7-2,TGTGCCAGCAGCCCCAGACAGGGAAATCAGCCCCAGCATTTT,CASSPRQGNQPQHF
TRBJ2-7,.,few,TRBV18,TGTGCCAGCTCACTGGTCATCTCCCAGGGCGGATACGAGCAGTACTTC,CASSLVISQGGYEQYF
TRBJ2-1,TRBD1,few,TRBV5-1,TGCGCCAGCAGCTTGGTGACAGGGGGCTTGAGTGAGCAGTTCTTC,CASSLVTGGLSEQFF
TRBJ2-5,TRBD2,.,TRBV29-1,TGCAGCGTTAATGAGGCGGGAGAGGGGACCCAGTACTTC,CSVNEAGEGTQYF
TRBJ2-7,TRBD1,.,TRBV19,TGTGCCAGTAGCGGACCGGGACAGGGGAAATACGAGCAGTACTTC,CASSGPGQGKYEQYF
TRBJ2-7,TRBD1,.,TRBV6-5,TGTGCCAGCAGTTATAACAGGGGGCCCTACGAGCAGTACTTC,CASSYNRGPYEQYF
TRBJ2-5,TRBD2,few,TRBV5-4,TGTGCCAGCAGCTTGAAACTAGCGGGAGAAGAGACCCAGTACTTC,CASSLKLAGEETQYF
TRBJ2-3,TRBD1,.,TRBV7-9,TGTGCCAGCAGCTCGGGACAGGCTAGCACAGATACGCAGTATTTT,CASSSGQASTDTQYF
TRBJ2-7,TRBD1,.,TRBV30,TGTGCCTGGAGTGTCGGGACAGCCTACTACGAGCAGTACTTC,CAWSVGTAYYEQYF
TRBJ2-2,.,.,TRBV18,TGTGCCAGCTCACCGAAGTTGGCTTTGAGCGCCGGGGAGCTGTTTTTT,CASSPKLALSAGELFF
TRBJ1-6,.,few,TRBV30,TGTGCCTGGAGCGGTAACAGGGAATCACCCCTCCACTTT,CAWSGNRESPLHF
TRBJ1-5,TRBD1,few,TRBV7-9,TGTGCCAGCGGGGACAGGGGAAATCAGCCCCAGCATTTT,CASGDRGNQPQHF
TRBJ1-3,.,.,TRBV7-9,TGTGCCAGCAGCTTGGGCAGTAACTCTGGAAACACCATATATTTT,CASSLGSNSGNTIYF
TRBJ2-1,TRBD2,.,TRBV9,TGTGCCAGCAGCGTAGCTCCTAGCGGGGGGTTTGAGCAGTTCTTC,CASSVAPSGGFEQFF
TRBJ2-2,TRBD1,few,TRBV10-3,TGTGCCATCAGTGAGTCCAGGGGGCGTAACACCGGGGAGCTGTTTTTT,CAISESRGRNTGELFF
TRBJ2-7,.,few,TRBV15,TGTGCCACCAGCAGAAAACGACAGGGAGGATACGAGCAGTACTTC,CATSRKRQGGYEQYF
TRBJ2-7,TRBD2,few,TRBV29-1,TGCAGCGTTGAAGATCCGGGACTAGCGGGGTTCTACGAGCAGTACTTC,CSVEDPGLAGFYEQYF
TRBJ2-3,TRBD1,few,TRBV30,TGTGCCTGGACCGGGACAGGAGCTAGCACAGATACGCAGTATTTT,CAWTGTGASTDTQYF
TRBJ1-2,TRBD1,.,TRBV15,TGTGCCACCAGGGGGACAGGGACCTATGGCTACACCTTC,CATRGTGTYGYTF
TRBJ1-5,.,few,TRBV6-5,TGTGCCAGCAGTTATAAAGGCGGTCAGCCCCAGCATTTT,CASSYKGGQPQHF